Described below is a single T cell receptor beta chain sequence and its context. The sample comes from a study of T cell responses to AZD1222 COVID-19 vaccine. Produced via immunoSEQ multiplex PCR; TCRdb's table is partial and in-frame only. The sample contains roughly 120,000 clones, roughly nine tenths of which appear only once. The CDR3 has 15 residues. Germline CDR1 and CDR2: MNHEY and SVGAGI. V lost 5 bases and J 0 bases, leaving 10 bases between the germline ends. The chain combines TRBV6-5 with TRBJ1-4, with a weak D call TRBD1 (6 bases). This sample comprised peripheral blood, obtained on day 0 of AZD1222 vaccination. The TCR originated in an adult in good health. The CDR3 sequence is CASSRWTATNEKLFF. The CDR3 DNA is TGTGCCAGCAGTCGTTGGACAGCAACTAATGAAAAACTGTTTTTT.